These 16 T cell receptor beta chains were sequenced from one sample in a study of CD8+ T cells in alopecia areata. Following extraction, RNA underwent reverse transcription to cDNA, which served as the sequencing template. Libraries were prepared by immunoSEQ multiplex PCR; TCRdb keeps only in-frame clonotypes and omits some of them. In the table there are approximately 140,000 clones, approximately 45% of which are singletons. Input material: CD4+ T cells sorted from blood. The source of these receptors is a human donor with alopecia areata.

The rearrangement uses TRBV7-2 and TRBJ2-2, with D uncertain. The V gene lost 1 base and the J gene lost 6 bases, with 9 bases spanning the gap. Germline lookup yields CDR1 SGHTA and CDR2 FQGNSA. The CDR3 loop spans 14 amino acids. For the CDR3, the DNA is TGTGCCAGCAGCTTAGACGCGCGTGCCGGGGAGCTGTTTTTT. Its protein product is CASSLDARAGELFF.

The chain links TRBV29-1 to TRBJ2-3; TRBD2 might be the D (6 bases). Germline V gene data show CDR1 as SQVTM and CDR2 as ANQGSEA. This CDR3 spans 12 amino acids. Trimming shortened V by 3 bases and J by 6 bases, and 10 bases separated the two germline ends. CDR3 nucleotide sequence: TGCAGCGTTGACACTGGGGGGGATACGCAGTATTTT. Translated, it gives CSVDTGGDTQYF.

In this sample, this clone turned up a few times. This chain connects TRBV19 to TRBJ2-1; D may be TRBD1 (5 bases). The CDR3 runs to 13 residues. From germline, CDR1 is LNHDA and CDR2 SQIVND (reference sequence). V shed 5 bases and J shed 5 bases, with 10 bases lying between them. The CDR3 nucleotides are TGTGCCAGTAGTCCGGACATAGACAATGAGCAGTTCTTC. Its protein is CASSPDIDNEQFF.

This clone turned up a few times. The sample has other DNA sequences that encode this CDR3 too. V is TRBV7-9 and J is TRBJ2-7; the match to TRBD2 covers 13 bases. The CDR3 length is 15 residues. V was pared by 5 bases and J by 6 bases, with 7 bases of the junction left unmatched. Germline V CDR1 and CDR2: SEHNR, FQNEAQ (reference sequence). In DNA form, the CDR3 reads TGTGCCAGCAGCCCGCGGACTAGCGGGAGCGGCGAGCAGTACTTC. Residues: CASSPRTSGSGEQYF.

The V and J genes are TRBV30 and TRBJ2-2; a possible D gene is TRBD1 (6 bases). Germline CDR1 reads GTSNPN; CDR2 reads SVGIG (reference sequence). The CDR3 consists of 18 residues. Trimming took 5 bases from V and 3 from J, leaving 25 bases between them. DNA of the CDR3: TGTGCCTGGTCTAGCAAGCGAATTGGGACACCGGACACCGGGGAGCTGTTTTTT. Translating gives CAWSSKRIGTPDTGELFF.

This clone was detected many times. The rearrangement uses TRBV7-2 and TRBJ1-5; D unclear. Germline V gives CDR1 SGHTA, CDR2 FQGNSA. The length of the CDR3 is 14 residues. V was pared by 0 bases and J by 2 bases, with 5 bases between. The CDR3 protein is CASSLALGNQPQHF. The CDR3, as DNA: TGTGCCAGCAGCTTAGCTTTAGGCAATCAGCCCCAGCATTTT.

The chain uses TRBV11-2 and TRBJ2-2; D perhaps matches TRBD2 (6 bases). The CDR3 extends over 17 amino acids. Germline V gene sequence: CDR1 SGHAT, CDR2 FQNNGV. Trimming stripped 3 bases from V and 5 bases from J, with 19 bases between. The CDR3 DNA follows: TGTGCCAGCAGCTTTAATATAGGAGGAGGAGGGACCGGGGAGCTGTTTTTT. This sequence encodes CASSFNIGGGGTGELFF.

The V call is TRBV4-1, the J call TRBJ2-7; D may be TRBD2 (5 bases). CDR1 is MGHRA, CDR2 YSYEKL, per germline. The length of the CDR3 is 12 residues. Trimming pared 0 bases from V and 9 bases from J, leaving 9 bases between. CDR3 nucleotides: TGCGCCAGCAGCCAAGATTTGGGGAGGCAGTACTTC. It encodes CASSQDLGRQYF.

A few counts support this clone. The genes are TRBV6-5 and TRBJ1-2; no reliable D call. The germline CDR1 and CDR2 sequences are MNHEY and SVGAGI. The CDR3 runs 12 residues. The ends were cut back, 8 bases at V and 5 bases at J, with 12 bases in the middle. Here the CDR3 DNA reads TGTGCCAGCGGGTCCCGGAAGTATGGCTACACCTTC. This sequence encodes CASGSRKYGYTF.

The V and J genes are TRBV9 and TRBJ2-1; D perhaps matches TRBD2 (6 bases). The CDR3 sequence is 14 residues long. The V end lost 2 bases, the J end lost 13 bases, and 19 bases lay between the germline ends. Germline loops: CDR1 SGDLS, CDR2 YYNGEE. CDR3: CASSVIAASPEQFF. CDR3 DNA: TGTGCCAGCAGCGTCATAGCGGCGAGCCCAGAACAGTTCTTC. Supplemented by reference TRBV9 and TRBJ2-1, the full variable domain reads DSGVTQTPKHLITATGQRVTLRCSPRSGDLSVYWYQQSLDQGLQFLIQYYNGEERAKGNILERFSAQQFPDLHSELNLSSLELGDSALYFCASSVIAASPEQFFGPGTRLTVL.

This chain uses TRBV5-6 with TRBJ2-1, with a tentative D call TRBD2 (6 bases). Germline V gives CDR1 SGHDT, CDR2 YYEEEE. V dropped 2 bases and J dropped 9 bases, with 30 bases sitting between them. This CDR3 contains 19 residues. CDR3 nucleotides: TGTGCCAGCAGCTTCCTTCTGCGGACGGCAGGCCGGTCGCGGGGTGAGCAGTTCTTC. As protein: CASSFLLRTAGRSRGEQFF.

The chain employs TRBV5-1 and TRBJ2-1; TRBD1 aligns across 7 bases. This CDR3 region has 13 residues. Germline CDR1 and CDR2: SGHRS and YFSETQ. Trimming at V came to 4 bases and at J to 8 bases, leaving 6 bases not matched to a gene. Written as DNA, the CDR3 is TGCGCCAGCAGCCCGACAGGGCTGCATGAGCAGTTCTTC. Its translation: CASSPTGLHEQFF.

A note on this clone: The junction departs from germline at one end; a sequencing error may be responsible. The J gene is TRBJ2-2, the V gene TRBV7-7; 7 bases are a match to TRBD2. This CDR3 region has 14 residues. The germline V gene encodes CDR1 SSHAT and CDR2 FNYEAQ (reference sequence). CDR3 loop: CASSLREEAGELFF. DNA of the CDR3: TGTGCTAGCAGCTTACGGGAGGAGGCCGGGGAGCTGTTTTTT.

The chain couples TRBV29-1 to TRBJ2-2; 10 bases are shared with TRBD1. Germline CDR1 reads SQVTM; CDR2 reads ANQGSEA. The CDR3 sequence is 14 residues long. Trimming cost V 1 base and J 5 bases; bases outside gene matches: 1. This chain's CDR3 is CSVEGTGGTGELFF. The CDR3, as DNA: TGCAGCGTTGAAGGGACAGGGGGGACCGGGGAGCTGTTTTTT.

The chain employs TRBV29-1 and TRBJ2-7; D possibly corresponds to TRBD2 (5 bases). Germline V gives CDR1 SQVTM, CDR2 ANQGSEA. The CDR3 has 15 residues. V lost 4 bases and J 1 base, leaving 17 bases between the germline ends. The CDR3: CSVGRDGRSSYEQYF. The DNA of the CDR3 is TGCAGCGTTGGCCGGGATGGGAGATCTTCCTACGAGCAGTACTTC.

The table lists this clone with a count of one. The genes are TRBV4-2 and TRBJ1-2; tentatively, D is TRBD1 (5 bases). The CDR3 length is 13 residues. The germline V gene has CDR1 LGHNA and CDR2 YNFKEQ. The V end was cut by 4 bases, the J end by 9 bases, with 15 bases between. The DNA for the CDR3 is TGTGCCAGCAGCCCGGCCGCAGGGAGTAGCTACACCTTC. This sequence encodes CASSPAAGSSYTF.